One and the same sample provided the 11 T cell receptor beta chains below, sequenced in a study of OX40 agonist ivuxolimab in advanced cancers. The protocol was immunoSEQ multiplex PCR, while the TCRdb copy is restricted to in-frame clones and leaves out a portion. The table lists approximately 64,000 clones, 83% of them singletons. Sequencing used CD4+ or CD8+ T cells sorted from blood, obtained in a trial of the OX40 agonist ivuxolimab. The receptors were sampled from an adult with an advanced solid tumor such as melanoma, head and neck, liver or kidney cancer.

This clone was observed a handful of times. The chain combines TRBV2 with TRBJ2-7; TRBD2 matches 12 bases. CDR1 and CDR2 (germline): SNHLY, FYNNEI. The CDR3 is 19 residues long. J lost 1 base, V lost 4 bases, and 14 bases had no gene match. CDR3 region: CASSASGLAGGKVSYEQYF. The CDR3 nucleotides are TGTGCCAGCAGTGCCTCGGGACTAGCGGGCGGGAAGGTTTCCTACGAGCAGTACTTC.

J is TRBJ1-2 and V is TRBV29-1; 12 bases align to TRBD1. This CDR3 is 14 amino acids long. Per germline, CDR1 SQVTM and CDR2 ANQGSEA. The trim removed 2 bases at V and 8 bases at J, leaving 6 bases unmatched. CDR3 DNA: TGCAGCGTTGAAAGGGGACAGGGGGCGGAAGGCTACACCTTC. Translated: CSVERGQGAEGYTF.

The chain combines TRBV2 with TRBJ2-5, with 9 bases that match TRBD2. The CDR3 length is 15 residues. Trimming cost V 4 bases and J 2 bases; bases outside gene matches: 5. Germline CDR1 SNHLY, CDR2 FYNNEI. Here the CDR3 DNA reads TGTGCCAGCAGTGTCCTAGCGGGGTCACAAGAGACCCAGTACTTC. Translated, it gives CASSVLAGSQETQYF.

V is TRBV11-1 and J is TRBJ1-1; tentatively, D is TRBD1 (6 bases). The ends were cut back, 4 bases at V and 4 bases at J, with 16 bases in the middle. Germline assignment: CDR1 SGHAT and CDR2 FQDESV (reference sequence). The CDR3 has 15 residues. The DNA for the CDR3 is TGTGCCAGCAGCTCAGGATGGACAGCAAGCACTGAAGCTTTCTTT. Translation: CASSSGWTASTEAFF.

This clone was seen a few times. A read error may produce the germline difference seen at one junction end. The J gene is TRBJ2-2, the V gene TRBV30; 7 bases are a match to TRBD2. The germline V gene encodes CDR1 GTSNPN and CDR2 SVGIG (reference sequence). There are 11 residues in the CDR3. CDR3 sequence: CAWTSGGGLFF. The DNA of the CDR3 is TGTGCCTGGACGTCTGGCGGGGGGCTGTTTTTT.

This clone was recorded at least ten times. This chain joins TRBV12-1 and TRBJ2-1. TRBV12-1 is assigned pseudogene status. The CDR3 extends over 8 amino acids. CDR3 residues: CASSFQFF. Written as DNA, the CDR3 is TGTGCCAGCAGCTTTCAGTTCTTC.

This clone appeared a single time. The chain recombines TRBV25-1 with TRBJ1-6; 9 bases map to TRBD1. Per the germline V gene, CDR1 is MGHDK and CDR2 is SYGVNS. Losses at the gene ends were 5 bases for V and 6 bases for J; bases not matched to a gene: 5. The CDR3 runs to 15 residues. The DNA of the CDR3 is TGTGCCAGCAGTCTAAGGACAGGGGTTAATTCACCCCTCCACTTT. Protein: CASSLRTGVNSPLHF.

This chain joins TRBV5-1 and TRBJ2-5; no firm D call. Between the trimmed V and J ends, which lost 4 bases and 5 bases, there was a span of 15 bases. Per germline, CDR1 SGHRS and CDR2 YFSETQ. The CDR3 contains 14 residues. Here the CDR3 reads CASSLMGFGETQYF. The CDR3 coding sequence is TGCGCCAGCAGCCTAATGGGATTTGGGGAGACCCAGTACTTC. The full variable domain, its missing parts supplied by reference TRBV5-1 and TRBJ2-5, is KAGVTQTPRYLIKTRGQQVTLSCSPISGHRSVSWYQQTPGQGLQFLFEYFSETQRNKGNFPGRFSGRQFSNSRSEMNVSTLELGDSALYLCASSLMGFGETQYFGPGTRLLVL.

The V gene is TRBV5-4, the J gene TRBJ2-7; 8 bases line up with TRBD2. The CDR3 totals 16 residues. The V and J ends lost 3 bases and 0 bases, in that order; junction bases with no gene match: 8. Germline CDR1 and CDR2: SGHNT and YYREEE (reference sequence). The CDR3 DNA sequence: TGTGCCAGCAGCTCCAAAGCGGGGGACCTCTCCTACGAGCAGTACTTC. This encodes CASSSKAGDLSYEQYF.

This clone was detected once. The chain recombines TRBV4-1 with TRBJ2-1, with D maybe TRBD2 (6 bases). Germline V lookup: CDR1 MGHRA, CDR2 YSYEKL. There are 14 residues in the CDR3. V was shortened by 1 base and J by 10 bases, with 14 bases between the two germline ends. CDR3 coding DNA: TGCGCCAGCAGCCAAGCCGGAACCCGGGAGGAGCAGTTCTTC. Its translation: CASSQAGTREEQFF.

The chain joins TRBV7-6 to TRBJ2-3, with D hard to call. Germline CDR1 and CDR2: SGHVS and FNYEAQ. V gave up 5 bases and J gave up 0 bases, with 9 bases separating them. The CDR3 contains 14 residues. CDR3 amino acids: CASSPTVSTDTQYF. The CDR3 nucleotides read TGTGCCAGCAGCCCCACTGTAAGCACAGATACGCAGTATTTT.